Each of the 15 T cell receptor beta chains below was sequenced from the same sample in a study of cytomegalovirus exposure and HLA in healthy donors. Here immunoSEQ multiplex PCR was the method, and the copy in TCRdb shows in-frame clones only, minus some. The profile shows more than 200,000 clones, approximately 84% of them singletons. Sequencing input: PBMCs. The receptors shown here come from a young man in good health and CMV-seropositive.

The table lists this clone with a count of one. The chain employs TRBV4-3 and TRBJ2-3; the D gene is possibly TRBD2 (5 bases). The germline V gene has CDR1 LGHNA and CDR2 YSLEER. The CDR3 has 16 residues. Trimming took off 1 base at V and 2 bases at J, with 13 bases between the two ends. CDR3: CASSQGTAAYTDTQYF. The CDR3 bases are TGCGCCAGCAGCCAAGGTACAGCGGCGTACACAGATACGCAGTATTTT.

The chain links TRBV5-1 to TRBJ2-6, with D uncertain. The CDR3 runs 14 residues. Per the germline V gene, CDR1 is SGHRS and CDR2 is YFSETQ. The germline V and J ends were trimmed by 0 bases and 4 bases, with 5 bases remaining between them. CDR3 bases: TGCGCCAGCAGCTTGGTACAGGGGGCCAACGTCCTGACTTTC. It yields the protein CASSLVQGANVLTF.

This rearrangement joins TRBV30 to TRBJ1-5; unclear D gene. The CDR3 covers 14 residues. Trimming removed 3 bases from V and 1 base from J, with 10 bases in between. Germline CDR1 and CDR2: GTSNPN and SVGIG (reference sequence). CDR3 DNA sequence: TGTGCCTGGAGCGGTATTCTAAGCAATCAGCCCCAGCATTTT. Translating gives CAWSGILSNQPQHF.

The CDR3, as DNA: TGCGCCAGCAGTCACGGGACCGACACCACTGAAGCTTTCTTT. It yields the protein CASSHGTDTTEAFF. The rearrangement uses TRBV4-1 and TRBJ1-1; perhaps TRBD1 as D (5 bases). The germline gives CDR1 MGHRA, CDR2 YSYEKL. The CDR3 runs to 14 residues. The V and J ends lost 6 bases and 4 bases respectively, with 15 bases between them.

V and J are TRBV9 and TRBJ1-1; a possible D gene is TRBD1 (6 bases). The CDR3 is made up of 14 amino acids. Germline-derived CDR1 and CDR2 are SGDLS and YYNGEE. V was cut by 4 bases and J by 2 bases, with 12 bases left in between. CDR3 loop: CASSSGGTNTEAFF. For the CDR3, the DNA is TGTGCCAGCAGCTCAGGAGGGACAAACACTGAAGCTTTCTTT.

V usage is TRBV27 and J usage is TRBJ1-2, with a tentative D call TRBD1 (6 bases). The CDR3 covers 15 residues. Germline V lookup: CDR1 MNHEY, CDR2 SMNVEV (reference sequence). Trimming removed 6 bases from V and 0 bases from J, with 14 bases in between. CDR3 loop: CASRLFTGPNYGYTF. Written as DNA, the CDR3 is TGTGCCAGCAGACTCTTCACAGGGCCTAACTATGGCTACACCTTC.

This rearrangement joins TRBV19 to TRBJ2-7; D remains unclear. The CDR3 runs to 15 residues. CDR1 LNHDA and CDR2 SQIVND come from the germline V gene (reference sequence). V was cut by 6 bases and J by 5 bases, with 20 bases left in between. CDR3 nucleotide sequence: TGTGCCAGTAGACCCACAGATGGTGCTTGGAACGAGCAGTACTTC. Its protein product is CASRPTDGAWNEQYF.

This clone came up once. This chain joins TRBV5-6 and TRBJ2-5; D not resolved. The V end was cut by 5 bases, the J end by 1 base, with 15 bases between. The germline V gene has CDR1 SGHDT and CDR2 YYEEEE. The CDR3 is 15 residues long. The CDR3 nucleotides read TGTGCCAGCAGTTATCGGCACCCAGCCCAAGAGACCCAGTACTTC. Translated: CASSYRHPAQETQYF.

V gene TRBV18 combines with J gene TRBJ2-2, with TRBD1 matching 7 bases. Germline V gene data show CDR1 as KGHSH and CDR2 as LQKENI. V lost 2 bases to trimming and J lost 3 bases; unmatched junction nucleotides: 3. The CDR3 consists of 15 residues. The CDR3 spells CASSPYTGDTGELFF. DNA for the CDR3: TGTGCCAGCTCACCATACACAGGGGACACCGGGGAGCTGTTTTTT.

The V and J genes are TRBV6-5 and TRBJ1-4; D might be TRBD1 (5 bases). Germline V CDR1 and CDR2: MNHEY, SVGAGI. The ends were cut back, 4 bases at V and 11 bases at J, with 23 bases in the middle. The CDR3 length is 16 residues. The CDR3 spells CASSSAAGPRVLKLFF. In nucleotides, the CDR3 is TGTGCCAGCAGTTCGGCGGCAGGGCCCAGGGTGCTTAAACTGTTTTTT.

The rearrangement uses TRBV12-5 and TRBJ2-7, with 10 bases identical to TRBD1. Germline assignment: CDR1 LGHNT and CDR2 FRNRAP. The ends lost 5 bases at V and 4 bases at J; junction bases unmatched: 14. The CDR3 loop spans 17 amino acids. This chain's CDR3 is CASGTSRDRGRSYEQYF. The CDR3 DNA reads TGTGCTAGTGGTACCTCCCGGGACAGGGGCAGAAGTTACGAGCAGTACTTC. The variable domain in full, with the rest retrieved from reference TRBV12-5 and TRBJ2-7, is DARVTQTPRHKVTEMGQEVTMRCQPILGHNTVFWYRQTMMQGLELLAYFRNRAPLDDSGMPKDRFSAEMPDATLATLKIQPSEPRDSAVYFCASGTSRDRGRSYEQYFGPGTRLTVT.

J is TRBJ2-1 and V is TRBV9; D remains ambiguous. Trimming cost V 9 bases and J 7 bases, with 20 bases left between them. CDR3 length: 14 amino acids. The germline CDR1 and CDR2 sequences are SGDLS and YYNGEE. The CDR3 DNA reads as TGTGCCACCTCCCCAGAAGCACACATAAATGAGCAGTTCTTC. Protein: CATSPEAHINEQFF. The full variable domain, completed using reference TRBV9 and TRBJ2-1, is DSGVTQTPKHLITATGQRVTLRCSPRSGDLSVYWYQQSLDQGLQFLIQYYNGEERAKGNILERFSAQQFPDLHSELNLSSLELGDSALYFCATSPEAHINEQFFGPGTRLTVL.

This chain links TRBV4-2 with TRBJ1-3; TRBD1 is a possible D gene (5 bases). The CDR3 has 15 amino acids. The germline V gene encodes CDR1 LGHNA and CDR2 YNFKEQ. V was shortened by 2 bases and J by 11 bases, with 19 bases between the two germline ends. The CDR3 DNA follows: TGTGCCAGCAGCCAAAACGAGGGACTTTCCGCTCCCATATATTTT. The encoded protein is CASSQNEGLSAPIYF.

This chain uses TRBV5-4 with TRBJ2-1; 14 bases match TRBD2. The CDR3 spans 18 residues. CDR1 is SGHNT, CDR2 YYREEE, per germline (reference sequence). V lost 3 bases and J lost 0; bases outside the gene matches: 5. CDR3 nucleotides: TGTGCCAGCAGCTATGGACTAGCGGGAGGCTACTCCTACAATGAGCAGTTCTTC. Translating it yields CASSYGLAGGYSYNEQFF.

The chain combines TRBV9 with TRBJ2-7, with D tentatively TRBD1 (5 bases). Germline CDR1 SGDLS, CDR2 YYNGEE. The V and J ends lost 3 bases and 4 bases respectively, with 11 bases between them. This CDR3 is 13 amino acids long. The CDR3 reads CASSEGHLYEQYF. The DNA of the CDR3 is TGTGCCAGCAGCGAAGGACACCTATACGAGCAGTACTTC. Based on the CDR3 plus reference TRBV9 and TRBJ2-7, the full variable domain is DSGVTQTPKHLITATGQRVTLRCSPRSGDLSVYWYQQSLDQGLQFLIQYYNGEERAKGNILERFSAQQFPDLHSELNLSSLELGDSALYFCASSEGHLYEQYFGPGTRLTVT.